These 20 T cell receptor beta chains were sequenced from one sample in a study of cytomegalovirus exposure and HLA in healthy donors. Both 60 Vbeta primers and 13 Jbeta primers went into the PCR. Clones were sequenced by immunoSEQ multiplex PCR, and TCRdb holds only the in-frame ones, with some missing. The repertoire includes more than 75,000 clones, 70% to 90% of them detected once, and approximately 5.6% sits in the top ten. What was sequenced was PBMCs. The source of these receptors is a woman aged 18 to 35 in good health and CMV-seropositive.

To note about this clone: Other nucleotide sequences in the sample specify the same CDR3. The V call is TRBV6-5, the J call TRBJ2-7; TRBD1 matches 7 bases. CDR1 is MNHEY, CDR2 SVGAGI, per germline. The length of the CDR3 is 15 residues. Trimming at V came to 5 bases and at J to 1 base, leaving 8 bases not matched to a gene. CDR3 sequence (DNA): TGTGCCAGCAGTCCCCGACAGGGAGCTTCCTACGAGCAGTACTTC. This gives the protein CASSPRQGASYEQYF.

This chain connects TRBV29-1 to TRBJ1-2, with unresolved D. The CDR3 totals 13 residues. V dropped 2 bases and J dropped 8 bases, with 15 bases sitting between them. CDR1 is SQVTM, CDR2 ANQGSEA, per germline. CDR3 amino acids: CSVEKTEGRGYTF. The CDR3 DNA sequence: TGCAGCGTTGAAAAAACGGAGGGCCGGGGCTACACCTTC. Drawing the rest from reference TRBV29-1 and TRBJ1-2, the complete variable domain is SAVISQKPSRDICQRGTSLTIQCQVDSQVTMMFWYRQQPGQSLTLIATANQGSEATYESGFVIDKFPISRPNLTFSTLTVSNMSPEDSSIYLCSVEKTEGRGYTFGSGTRLTVV.

DNA of the CDR3: TGTGCCAGCAGCGGGGGGATTTCCTACGAGCAGTACTTC. It yields the protein CASSGGISYEQYF. The gene calls are TRBV5-6 and TRBJ2-7; weak D call: TRBD2 (6 bases). Trimming stripped 4 bases from V and 1 base from J, with 9 bases between. Germline V gives CDR1 SGHDT, CDR2 YYEEEE. The CDR3 has 13 residues.

The chain recombines TRBV5-1 with TRBJ2-1, with 10 bases lining up with TRBD2. Germline values: CDR1 SGHRS, CDR2 YFSETQ. V was clipped by 6 bases and J by 9 bases; unmatched bases: 9. The CDR3 covers 14 residues. DNA for the CDR3: TGCGCCAGCATTAGCGGGAGGTACGTGAGTGAGCAGTTCTTC. Translating gives CASISGRYVSEQFF.

This clone was seen just once. The chain is built from TRBV15 and TRBJ2-7, with 9 bases aligning to TRBD2. Germline assignment: CDR1 LNHNV and CDR2 YYDKDF (reference sequence). V trimming: 0 bases; J trimming: 6 bases; junction bases outside the gene matches: 6. The CDR3 covers 15 residues. CDR3 amino acids: CATSRDGGLASEQYF. In DNA, the CDR3 is TGTGCCACCAGCAGAGATGGGGGACTAGCTTCCGAGCAGTACTTC.

The J gene is TRBJ2-1, the V gene TRBV5-1; 10 bases align to TRBD2. The germline gives CDR1 SGHRS, CDR2 YFSETQ. Germline trimming cut 0 bases from V and 4 bases from J; bases unmatched to any gene: 4. The CDR3 is 16 residues long. CDR3 in amino acids: CASSLASGGLYNEQFF. CDR3 DNA: TGCGCCAGCAGCTTGGCTAGCGGGGGATTGTACAATGAGCAGTTCTTC.

The chain combines TRBV2 with TRBJ1-2; D not resolved. In germline, CDR1 is SNHLY, CDR2 FYNNEI. This CDR3 is 15 amino acids long. The germline V and J ends were trimmed by 1 base and 9 bases, with 18 bases remaining between them. The CDR3 here is CASSEEGRWSGSYTF. Written as DNA, the CDR3 is TGTGCCAGCAGTGAAGAGGGCAGGTGGAGCGGTAGCTACACCTTC.

This clone was found once. The chain has TRBV15 and TRBJ2-3, with 7 nucleotides matching TRBD2. This CDR3 spans 17 amino acids. The germline gives CDR1 LNHNV, CDR2 YYDKDF (reference sequence). With 6 bases clipped from V and 1 base from J, the junction kept 13 bases outside the gene matches. The CDR3, as DNA: TGTGCCACCAGAACGACTAGCTATCGTGGAGGCACAGATACGCAGTATTTT. It encodes CATRTTSYRGGTDTQYF.

V gene TRBV4-2 combines with J gene TRBJ2-7; 9 bases are a match to TRBD1. Germline assignment: CDR1 LGHNA and CDR2 YNFKEQ. The junction had 17 bases not matched to a gene; V was cut back by 2 bases and J by 12 bases. The CDR3 runs 16 residues. CDR3 protein: CASSQFEFDDGTGRYF. The CDR3 nucleotides read TGTGCCAGCAGCCAATTTGAGTTCGACGACGGGACAGGGAGGTACTTC.

The rearrangement joins TRBV19 to TRBJ1-5, with TRBD1 matching 7 bases. With V trimmed by 6 bases and J by 5 bases, 10 bases remained unmatched. Germline V lookup: CDR1 LNHDA, CDR2 SQIVND (reference sequence). The CDR3 is made up of 15 amino acids. The CDR3, as DNA: TGTGCCAGTAGCACGAGGGACAGCTCATATCAGCCCCAGCATTTT. Translating it yields CASSTRDSSYQPQHF.

The chain joins TRBV5-6 to TRBJ1-3, with 7 bases that match TRBD1. Trimming cost V 0 bases and J 6 bases; bases outside gene matches: 6. This CDR3 has 15 amino acids. Per germline, CDR1 SGHDT and CDR2 YYEEEE. The CDR3 nucleotides are TGTGCCAGCAGCTTGGCCCCGACAGGGCTAAACACCATATATTTT. Translating gives CASSLAPTGLNTIYF.

The rearrangement uses TRBV27 and TRBJ2-2, with D possibly TRBD2 on 6 matching bases. Germline V gene lookup returns CDR1 MNHEY and CDR2 SMNVEV (reference sequence). This CDR3 is 16 amino acids long. The V end lost 4 bases, the J end lost 0 bases, and 12 bases lay between the germline ends. CDR3 nucleotide sequence: TGTGCCAGCAGTTCCTATGGGACTTCGAACACCGGGGAGCTGTTTTTT. Encoded protein: CASSSYGTSNTGELFF.

V is TRBV7-3 and J is TRBJ1-1; D perhaps matches TRBD1 (5 bases). The CDR3 is made up of 14 amino acids. The germline gives CDR1 SGHTA, CDR2 FQGTGA. V gave up 2 bases and J gave up 4 bases, with 11 bases separating them. The DNA of the CDR3 is TGTGCCAGCAGCTTAGGACCGGGGGGCACTGAAGCTTTCTTT. Its protein is CASSLGPGGTEAFF.

This chain joins TRBV19 and TRBJ2-3, with 10 bases identical to TRBD2. Germline CDR1 LNHDA, CDR2 SQIVND (reference sequence). The CDR3 is 15 amino acids. The V segment lost 4 bases and the J segment 5 bases; nucleotides outside the gene matches: 6. The CDR3 sequence is CASSRRVAGGDTQYF. CDR3 DNA sequence: TGTGCCAGTAGTAGGCGGGTAGCGGGAGGAGATACGCAGTATTTT.

This clone was observed once. The chain combines TRBV10-1 with TRBJ2-3, with 8 bases that match TRBD2. Germline lookup yields CDR1 WNHNN and CDR2 SYGVQD (reference sequence). Trimming removed 6 bases from V and 7 bases from J; junction bases left unmatched: 9. This CDR3 region has 14 residues. CDR3 nucleotide sequence: TGCGCCAGCAGCGCCTCCGGGGGGGTGAATACGCAGTATTTT. This encodes CASSASGGVNTQYF.

J is TRBJ2-7 and V is TRBV2, with 9 bases identical to TRBD1. The CDR3 runs 12 residues. The ends lost 6 bases at V and 4 bases at J; junction bases unmatched: 1. CDR1 and CDR2 from the germline V gene are SNHLY and FYNNEI. As DNA, the CDR3 is TGTGCCAGCAGCGGACAGGGGTACGAGCAGTACTTC. Protein product: CASSGQGYEQYF.

The genes are TRBV6-5 and TRBJ2-3, with D unresolved. The CDR3 is 15 amino acids. Germline V gives CDR1 MNHEY, CDR2 SVGAGI. The V end was cut by 5 bases, the J end by 4 bases, with 16 bases between. The CDR3 is CASSIRSLVPDTQYF. The CDR3 bases are TGTGCCAGCAGTATTCGGTCCTTGGTTCCAGATACGCAGTATTTT.

The chain employs TRBV4-1 and TRBJ1-4; 9 nucleotides align to TRBD1. Germline CDR1 reads MGHRA; CDR2 reads YSYEKL. J was trimmed by 7 bases and V by 3 bases; bases with no gene match: 9. This CDR3 has 16 amino acids. The chain's CDR3 is CASSQYTGGAGEKLFF. The CDR3, as DNA: TGCGCCAGCAGCCAGTATACAGGGGGCGCGGGTGAAAAACTGTTTTTT.

The chain uses TRBV7-8 and TRBJ2-1; 7 bases match TRBD1. The V gene end was trimmed by 5 bases and the J gene end by 0 bases; junction bases not matched to a gene: 16. Germline CDR1 and CDR2: SGHVS and FQNEAQ. The CDR3 contains 19 residues. The CDR3 DNA reads as TGTGCCAGCAGCACGATCCGAGAGACAGGGCTAAGCTCCTACAATGAGCAGTTCTTC. It specifies CASSTIRETGLSSYNEQFF.

The gene calls are TRBV27 and TRBJ1-5; maybe TRBD1 (5 bases). This CDR3 spans 14 amino acids. V was trimmed by 3 bases and J by 1 base, leaving 7 bases between them. The germline CDR1 and CDR2 sequences are MNHEY and SMNVEV (reference sequence). DNA of the CDR3: TGTGCCAGCAGTTTGGGGGGAAGCAATCAGCCCCAGCATTTT. Amino acid sequence: CASSLGGSNQPQHF.